A selection of T cell receptor beta chains follows, all from one sample in a study of spatial heterogeneity in lung cancer. A single record per CDR3 protein comes from TCRdb applying MiXCR to the 5' RACE reads. The sample carries fewer than 45,000 distinct CDR3 sequences, approximately 6.9% recorded once. Sequencing was performed on PBMCs, taken at surgery. The receptors shown here come from a female donor with early-stage non-small cell lung cancer. Both conserved end residues are part of each CDR3. D genes are given only for firm matches. For some rows the clone size is stated as once, few or many, or as a class when expanded; others skip it.

clone_size j_call v_call d_call cdr3_nt cdr3_aa
many TRBJ2-3 TRBV29-1 . TGCAGCGTAACGCGGGACTTCGATAGCACAGATACGCAGTATTTT CSVTRDFDSTDTQYF
many TRBJ1-2 TRBV6-2/TRBV6-3 . TGTGCCAGCAGTTATGGGGAAAACTATGGCTACACCTTC CASSYGENYGYTF
many TRBJ2-3 TRBV5-1 . TGCGCCAGCAGCTTGGATACCGACCCCGGCGATACGCAGTATTTT CASSLDTDPGDTQYF
many TRBJ1-3 TRBV5-5 . TGTGCCAGCAGCTTGGTAGGGAACCCTGGAAACACCATATATTTT CASSLVGNPGNTIYF
. TRBJ1-5 TRBV30 . TGTGCCTGGGCCCCCCAGGGTTTCGGGCCCCAGCATTTT CAWAPQGFGPQHF
many TRBJ1-1 TRBV6-6 . TGTGCCAGCAGTTACGGAGAGGTGAACACTGAAGCTTTCTTT CASSYGEVNTEAFF
few TRBJ2-2 TRBV6-1 TRBD2 TGTGCCAGCAGTGATAGACTAGCGGGGGGCCTTAACACCGGGGAGCTGTTTTTT CASSDRLAGGLNTGELFF
few TRBJ1-1 TRBV30 . TGTGCCCAACGAGGTTCCCTGAACACTGAAGCTTTCTTT CAQRGSLNTEAFF
. TRBJ2-3 TRBV19 . TGTGCCAGTAGGGTAGGGTTTGGCACAGATACGCAGTATTTT CASRVGFGTDTQYF
few TRBJ1-1 TRBV20-1 TRBD1 TGCAGTGCTAGAGGGACAGGGAACACTGAAGCTTTCTTT CSARGTGNTEAFF
many TRBJ2-3 TRBV19 TRBD1 TGTGCCAGTAGGGACAGGGGTTCGCCAGACACAGATACGCAGTATTTT CASRDRGSPDTDTQYF
many TRBJ1-5 TRBV5-6 . TGTGCCAGCAGCCGGAAGAGCTATAGCAATCAGCCCCAGCATTTT CASSRKSYSNQPQHF
many TRBJ2-2 TRBV25-1 . TGTGCCAGCAGTGAATATATTGGGACGGGTTCTGGGAACACCGGGGAGCTGTTTTTT CASSEYIGTGSGNTGELFF
many TRBJ2-1 TRBV3-1 TRBD2 TGTGCCAGCAGCAATGGGACTAGCGGGGTGAAAAGGAGTGAGCAGTTCTTC CASSNGTSGVKRSEQFF
many TRBJ1-4 TRBV4-1 TRBD1 TGCGCCAGCAGCCAAGTCGCCACAGGGGCGGTTAATGAAAAACTGTTTTTT CASSQVATGAVNEKLFF
many TRBJ2-2 TRBV7-3 TRBD2 TGTGCCAGCAGCCCCCGGACTAGCGGGGGAGGGGAGCTGTTTTTT CASSPRTSGGGELFF
many TRBJ1-2 TRBV28 . TGTGCCAGCAGGCAGGGTGGATACTATGGCTACACCTTC CASRQGGYYGYTF
many TRBJ2-6 TRBV21-1 . TGTGCCAGCAGCAATTACCGGACAGGGACCTTCTCTGGGGCCAACGTCCTGACTTTC CASSNYRTGTFSGANVLTF
few TRBJ2-5 TRBV7-8 TRBD2 TGTGCCAGCAGCTCCATAGCGGGGGACCAAGAGACCCAGTACTTC CASSSIAGDQETQYF
. TRBJ1-4 TRBV5-8 . TGTGCCAGCAGCTTGAAGGGGTTTGCAACTAATGAAAAACTGTTTTTT CASSLKGFATNEKLFF
. TRBJ1-5 TRBV29-1 TRBD1 TGCAGCGTTGGGGCCACAGGGGGGAACCAGCCCCAGCATTTT CSVGATGGNQPQHF
many TRBJ2-2 TRBV5-4 TRBD2 TGTGCCAGCAGCTTGGACCCGGGAGGATTTCTTAACGGGGAGCTGTTTTTT CASSLDPGGFLNGELFF
few TRBJ2-3 TRBV7-2 . TGTGCCAGCAGCTTAATGGGGGGCTCAGATACGCAGTATTTT CASSLMGGSDTQYF
many TRBJ2-3 TRBV6-4 . TGTGCCAGCAGCCCTACTCCCGGAGGGGCAGATACGCAGTATTTT CASSPTPGGADTQYF
many TRBJ2-5 TRBV7-2 TRBD2 TGTGCCAGCAGCTTAGCGCTCATGACTAGCGGGCGCCAAGAGACCCAGTACTTC CASSLALMTSGRQETQYF